These 14 T cell receptor beta chains originate from one sample sequenced in a study of shared clonotypes between healthy human individuals. Produced via immunoSEQ multiplex PCR; TCRdb's table is partial and in-frame only. The data show approximately 530,000 clones, approximately 95% seen once. Sequencing was carried out using naive CD4+ T cells sorted from blood. Subset defined: CD45RA+ positively selected. All receptors derive from a woman in her 30s in good health.

V gene TRBV28 combines with J gene TRBJ1-1; 7 bases are shared with TRBD1. CDR3 length: 13 amino acids. Looked up from germline, CDR1 is MDHEN and CDR2 is SYDVKM. Trimming removed 6 bases from V and 4 bases from J; junction bases left unmatched: 5. For the CDR3, the DNA is TGTGCCAGCAGAAATGACAGGGTCACTGAAGCTTTCTTT. Protein sequence: CASRNDRVTEAFF.

V is TRBV5-4 and J is TRBJ2-1; D is undetermined. This CDR3 comprises 13 residues. V lost 0 bases and J 4 bases, leaving 5 bases between the germline ends. Germline loops: CDR1 SGHNT, CDR2 YYREEE (reference sequence). CDR3 nucleotides: TGTGCCAGCAGCTTGGATGAGTACAATGAGCAGTTCTTC. It yields the protein CASSLDEYNEQFF.

The chain uses TRBV5-1 and TRBJ2-5; TRBD1 matches at 8 bases. The ends lost 3 bases at V and 5 bases at J; junction bases unmatched: 6. The CDR3 consists of 14 residues. Looked up from germline, CDR1 is SGHRS and CDR2 is YFSETQ. This CDR3 reads CASSSQGAGETQYF. The CDR3 DNA sequence: TGCGCCAGCAGCTCTCAGGGGGCTGGGGAGACCCAGTACTTC.

This clone was seen only once. The genes are TRBV2 and TRBJ2-3; TRBD1 or TRBD2 may be the D gene (5 bases each). Germline V gene data show CDR1 as SNHLY and CDR2 as FYNNEI. V dropped 5 bases and J dropped 6 bases, with 18 bases sitting between them. The CDR3 has 15 amino acids. The CDR3 is CASSKLDPWGDTQYF. The CDR3 coding sequence is TGTGCCAGCAGTAAACTAGACCCGTGGGGGGATACGCAGTATTTT.

The CDR3 DNA reads TGTGCCAGCAGACTAGCGGGAGGAGAGACCCAGTACTTC. It encodes CASRLAGGETQYF. The chain joins TRBV27 to TRBJ2-5; TRBD2 aligns across 12 bases. Looked up from germline, CDR1 is MNHEY and CDR2 is SMNVEV (reference sequence). The CDR3 is 13 residues long. The V segment lost 6 bases and the J segment 4 bases; nucleotides outside the gene matches: 0.

The chain has TRBV4-2 and TRBJ2-2; no clear D gene. The CDR3 contains 13 residues. Per germline, CDR1 LGHNA and CDR2 YNFKEQ. Between the trimmed V and J ends, which lost 1 base and 6 bases, there was a span of 6 bases. In DNA, the CDR3 is TGTGCCAGCAGCCAAGTTCGTCCCGGGGAGCTGTTTTTT. Translating gives CASSQVRPGELFF.

V and J are TRBV5-6 and TRBJ2-7; unclear D gene. There are 15 residues in the CDR3. The germline V gene has CDR1 SGHDT and CDR2 YYEEEE. Between the trimmed V and J ends, which lost 0 bases and 3 bases, there was a span of 13 bases. The DNA for the CDR3 is TGTGCCAGCAGCTTGGGCGCAGGAGACTTCTACGAGCAGTACTTC. It encodes CASSLGAGDFYEQYF.

This chain joins TRBV10-1 and TRBJ2-5; TRBD2 matches at 7 bases. The CDR3 sequence is 13 residues long. Trimming at V came to 3 bases and at J to 6 bases, leaving 4 bases not matched to a gene. From germline, CDR1 is WNHNN and CDR2 SYGVQD (reference sequence). CDR3 in DNA: TGCGCCAGCAGTGATTCGGGGGGAAAGACCCAGTACTTC. Residues: CASSDSGGKTQYF.

V usage is TRBV27 and J usage is TRBJ2-5; TRBD1 agrees at 12 bases. This CDR3 has 16 amino acids. The ends lost 2 bases at V and 6 bases at J; junction bases unmatched: 7. Germline-derived CDR1 and CDR2 are MNHEY and SMNVEV (reference sequence). CDR3 coding DNA: TGTGCCAGCAGTTTAGGAGGGACAGGGGGCGGAAAGACCCAGTACTTC. This translates into CASSLGGTGGGKTQYF.

The chain joins TRBV5-6 to TRBJ1-4; the D is unclear. Germline-derived CDR1 and CDR2 are SGHDT and YYEEEE. This CDR3 contains 14 residues. Trimming removed 1 base from V and 0 bases from J, with 4 bases in between. In nucleotides, the CDR3 is TGTGCCAGCAGCTTGAAGGCAACTAATGAAAAACTGTTTTTT. Translation: CASSLKATNEKLFF.

Only one count was recorded for this clone. The chain uses TRBV15 and TRBJ1-5, with D possibly being TRBD1 (6 bases). This CDR3 is 15 amino acids long. The V gene lost 4 bases and the J gene lost 0 bases, with 10 bases spanning the gap. Per the germline V gene, CDR1 is LNHNV and CDR2 is YYDKDF (reference sequence). The CDR3 is CATSTGQISNQPQHF. The DNA of the CDR3 is TGTGCCACCAGCACCGGACAGATTAGCAATCAGCCCCAGCATTTT.

V usage is TRBV19 and J usage is TRBJ1-5; maybe TRBD1 (5 bases). The CDR3 consists of 16 residues. Deletions cut 1 base from V and 1 base from J, with 11 bases between. Germline V gene sequence: CDR1 LNHDA, CDR2 SQIVND (reference sequence). The CDR3 bases are TGTGCCAGTAGTATAGGGGCGGGGGTGAGCAATCAGCCCCAGCATTTT. Translating gives CASSIGAGVSNQPQHF.

V is TRBV19 and J is TRBJ1-3; D perhaps matches TRBD1 (6 bases). The length of the CDR3 is 14 residues. Germline values: CDR1 LNHDA, CDR2 SQIVND (reference sequence). V lost 4 bases to trimming and J lost 5 bases, with 12 bases between them. The CDR3 here is CASSSGQLRNTIYF. The DNA for the CDR3 is TGTGCCAGTAGTAGCGGACAGCTAAGAAACACCATATATTTT.

This chain links TRBV6-5 with TRBJ2-7; no firm D call. The CDR3 runs to 14 residues. The V end was cut by 5 bases, the J end by 1 base, with 12 bases between. In germline, CDR1 is MNHEY, CDR2 SVGAGI. The CDR3 protein is CASSHDSPSYEQYF. The CDR3 DNA is TGTGCCAGCAGTCACGACTCTCCATCCTACGAGCAGTACTTC.